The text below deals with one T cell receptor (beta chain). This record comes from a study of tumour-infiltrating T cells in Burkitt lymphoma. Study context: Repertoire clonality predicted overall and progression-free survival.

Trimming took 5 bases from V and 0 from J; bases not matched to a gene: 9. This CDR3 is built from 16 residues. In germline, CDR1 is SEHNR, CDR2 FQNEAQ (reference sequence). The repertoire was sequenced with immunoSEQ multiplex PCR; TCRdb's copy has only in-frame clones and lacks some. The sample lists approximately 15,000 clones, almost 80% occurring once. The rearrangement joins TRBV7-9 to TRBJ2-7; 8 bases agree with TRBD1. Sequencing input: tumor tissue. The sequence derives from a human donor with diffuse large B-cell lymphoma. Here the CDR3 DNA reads TGTGCCAGCAGCCGAATCCCAGGGGGCCGCTCCTACGAGCAGTACTTC. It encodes CASSRIPGGRSYEQYF.